Listed here is a single T cell receptor beta chain. The data stem from a study of T cell changes during pregnancy in multiple sclerosis. The V gene's germline CDR1 is SGHRS and CDR2 YFSETQ. The CDR3 length is 13 residues. With 6 bases clipped from V and 1 base from J, the junction kept 3 bases outside the gene matches. The protocol was immunoSEQ multiplex PCR, while the TCRdb copy is restricted to in-frame clones and leaves out a portion. This sample has approximately 52,000 clones, with approximately 92% found just once. Sequences were derived from CD4+ T cells from peripheral blood mononuclear cells, sampled in the third trimester of pregnancy. This rearrangement joins TRBV5-1 to TRBJ2-7, with 8 bases that match TRBD1. The origin of this receptor is a female donor with multiple sclerosis, enrolled in a pregnancy study. The CDR3 loop reads CASTRDRSYEQYF. In DNA, the CDR3 is TGCGCCAGCACCCGGGACAGGTCCTACGAGCAGTACTTC.